This T cell receptor (beta chain) was identified during a study of cytomegalovirus exposure and HLA in healthy donors. Overall study context: The same platform as the 500 to 700 first-cohort repertoires was used for the 110 or so validation repertoires, a later analysis reported.

With respect to this clone: The target antigen is unknown.

Data came from immunoSEQ multiplex PCR; TCRdb stores just in-frame clones and leaves some out. The data show 200,000 to 300,000 clones, about 92% seen once. Whole-study results and caveats: Researchers reported that a few CMV-associated chains were confirmed in vitro as CMV antigen-specific. In the 120 validation repertoires, 94% of cluster scores exceeded 0, per a later analysis.

Germline V lookup: CDR1 SQVTM, CDR2 ANQGSEA. The V and J ends lost 6 bases and 11 bases respectively, with 11 bases between them. The CDR3 is made up of 10 amino acids. This rearrangement joins TRBV29-1 to TRBJ2-1, with D perhaps given as TRBD1 or TRBD2 (5 bases each). Sequencing was performed on PBMCs. This receptor was identified in a woman under 40 in good health and CMV-seronegative. CDR3 residues: CSVASGQQFF. In nucleotides, the CDR3 is TGCAGCGTGGCTTCGGGACAGCAGTTCTTC.